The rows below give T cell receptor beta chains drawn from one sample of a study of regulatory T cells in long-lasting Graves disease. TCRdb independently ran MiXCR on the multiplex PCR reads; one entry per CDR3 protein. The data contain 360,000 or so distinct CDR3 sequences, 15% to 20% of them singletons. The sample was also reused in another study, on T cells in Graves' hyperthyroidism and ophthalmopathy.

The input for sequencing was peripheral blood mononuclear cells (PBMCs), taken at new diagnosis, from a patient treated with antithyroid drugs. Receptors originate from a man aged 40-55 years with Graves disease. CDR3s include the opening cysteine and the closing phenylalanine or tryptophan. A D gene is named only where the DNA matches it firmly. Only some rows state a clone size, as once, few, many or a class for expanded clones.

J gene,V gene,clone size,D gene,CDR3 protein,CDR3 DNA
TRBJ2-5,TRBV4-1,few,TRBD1,CASSQDYNRGSVKTQYF,TGCGCCAGCAGCCAAGATTATAACAGGGGTAGCGTAAAGACCCAGTACTTC
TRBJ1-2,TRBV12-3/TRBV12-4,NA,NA,CASSLAEEQDGYTF,TGTGCCAGCAGTTTAGCGGAGGAACAGGATGGCTACACCTTC
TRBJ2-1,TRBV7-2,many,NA,CASSLRPDEQFF,TGTGCCAGCAGCCTACGTCCCGATGAGCAGTTCTTC
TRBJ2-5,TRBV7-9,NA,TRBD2,CASVSGTQETQYF,TGTGCCAGCGTCAGCGGGACCCAAGAGACCCAGTACTTC
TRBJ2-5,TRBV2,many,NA,CASSPRRETQYF,TGTGCCAGCAGCCCGCGCAGGGAGACCCAGTACTTC
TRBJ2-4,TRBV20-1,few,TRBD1,CSAPTQGMKNIQYF,TGCAGTGCTCCAACACAGGGGATGAAAAACATTCAGTACTTC
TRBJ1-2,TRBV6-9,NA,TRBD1,CASSYSAEGAYYGYTF,TGTGCCAGCAGTTACTCTGCGGAGGGGGCCTATTATGGCTACACCTTC
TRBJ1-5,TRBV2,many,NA,CASSPTGFRQPQHF,TGTGCCAGCAGTCCCACAGGGTTTCGGCAGCCCCAGCATTTT
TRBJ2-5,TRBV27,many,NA,CASGRTAYQETQYF,TGTGCCAGCGGACGGACAGCGTACCAAGAGACCCAGTACTTC
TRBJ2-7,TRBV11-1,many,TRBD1,CASSSDRGLYEQYF,TGTGCCAGCAGCTCGGACAGGGGGCTTTACGAGCAGTACTTC
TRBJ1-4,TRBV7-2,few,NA,CASSSGPGREEKLFF,TGTGCCAGCAGCTCGGGGCCGGGGCGGGAAGAAAAACTGTTTTTT
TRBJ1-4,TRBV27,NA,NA,CASSTKFNTGKLFF,TGTGCCAGCAGTACGAAGTTTAATACGGGAAAACTGTTTTTT
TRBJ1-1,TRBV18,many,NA,CASSPFGQPNTEAFF,TGTGCCAGCTCACCATTTGGCCAACCGAACACTGAAGCTTTCTTT
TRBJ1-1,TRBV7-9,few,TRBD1,CASSLSTGKAFF,TGTGCCAGCAGCCTATCGACAGGGAAAGCTTTCTTT
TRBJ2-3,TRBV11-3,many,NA,CASSLDRVRDTQYF,TGTGCCAGCAGCTTAGACAGGGTCCGCGATACGCAGTATTTT
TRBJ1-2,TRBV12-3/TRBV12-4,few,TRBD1,CASRPGGGGGYTF,TGTGCCAGCAGGCCAGGGGGAGGAGGTGGCTACACCTTC
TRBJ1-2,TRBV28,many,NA,CASSLGAGPGYTF,TGTGCCAGCAGTTTAGGGGCAGGACCTGGCTACACCTTC
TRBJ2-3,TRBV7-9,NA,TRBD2,CASSPPRLAGGTDTQYF,TGTGCCAGCAGCCCGCCCCGACTAGCGGGGGGCACAGATACGCAGTATTTT
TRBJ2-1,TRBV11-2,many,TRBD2,CASTLTSGVSYNEQFF,TGTGCCAGCACACTTACTAGCGGCGTCTCCTACAATGAGCAGTTCTTC
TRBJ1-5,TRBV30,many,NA,CAWDVGGHQPQHF,TGTGCCTGGGACGTGGGGGGCCATCAGCCCCAGCATTTT
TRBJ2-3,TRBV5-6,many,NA,CASSLVSTDTQYF,TGTGCCAGCAGCTTGGTTAGCACAGATACGCAGTATTTT
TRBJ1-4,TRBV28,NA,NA,CASSPPGPLEKLFF,TGTGCCAGCAGCCCCCCCGGGCCCTTGGAAAAACTGTTTTTT
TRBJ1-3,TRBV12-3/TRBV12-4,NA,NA,CASSLIRGNTIYF,TGTGCCAGCAGTTTAATCCGGGGGAACACCATATATTTT
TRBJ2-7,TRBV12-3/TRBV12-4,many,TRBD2,CASSRLTSGGREQYF,TGTGCCAGCAGCCGACTTACTAGCGGGGGTAGAGAGCAGTACTTC
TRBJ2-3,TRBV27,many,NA,CASSLTIGDTQYF,TGTGCCAGCAGCCTAACAATCGGAGATACGCAGTATTTT
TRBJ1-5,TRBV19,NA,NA,CASSFSRIRSWDQPQHF,TGTGCCAGTAGTTTCAGTCGGATAAGGTCCTGGGACCAGCCCCAGCATTTT
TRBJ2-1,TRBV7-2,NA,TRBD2,CASSSPGLAVSYNEQFF,TGTGCCAGCAGCTCCCCAGGACTAGCGGTATCCTACAATGAGCAGTTCTTC
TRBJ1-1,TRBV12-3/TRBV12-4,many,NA,CASSSHRNTEAFF,TGTGCCAGCAGTTCCCACAGGAACACTGAAGCTTTCTTT
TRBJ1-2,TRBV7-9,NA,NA,CASSLVDSDYGYTF,TGTGCCAGCAGCTTAGTAGACAGCGACTATGGCTACACCTTC
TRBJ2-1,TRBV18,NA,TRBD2,CASSPPSGADNGQFF,TGTGCCAGCTCACCACCAAGCGGGGCCGACAATGGGCAGTTCTTC
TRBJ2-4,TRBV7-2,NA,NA,CASSGKNIQYF,TGTGCCAGCAGCGGCAAAAACATTCAGTACTTC
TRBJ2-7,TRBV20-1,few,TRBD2,CSAGRAYEQYF,TGCAGTGCTGGGAGGGCCTACGAGCAGTACTTC
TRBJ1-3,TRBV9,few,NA,CASSADFSGNTIYF,TGTGCCAGCAGCGCAGACTTCTCTGGAAACACCATATATTTT
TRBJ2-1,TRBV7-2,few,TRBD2,CASSQRGGRSNEQFF,TGTGCCAGCAGCCAGAGGGGAGGGAGGAGCAATGAGCAGTTCTTC
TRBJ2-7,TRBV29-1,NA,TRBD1,CSVDLGQGVYEQYF,TGCAGCGTTGACTTAGGACAGGGAGTCTACGAGCAGTACTTC
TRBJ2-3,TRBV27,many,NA,CASTQSLAGGTDTQYF,TGTGCCAGCACTCAATCCCTGGCAGGAGGGACAGATACGCAGTATTTT
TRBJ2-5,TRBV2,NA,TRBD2,CASKLRLAQEETQYF,TGTGCCAGCAAACTACGACTAGCGCAGGAAGAGACCCAGTACTTC
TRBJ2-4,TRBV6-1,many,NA,CASSEALAGVDIQYF,TGTGCCAGCAGTGAAGCCTTGGCAGGGGTGGACATTCAGTACTTC
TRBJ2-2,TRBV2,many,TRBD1,CASGTPRTGGLRAGELFF,TGTGCCAGCGGCACGCCGCGGACAGGGGGCTTGAGGGCCGGGGAGCTGTTTTTT
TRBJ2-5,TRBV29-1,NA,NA,CSVLQTQETQYF,TGCAGCGTGCTACAGACCCAAGAGACCCAGTACTTC
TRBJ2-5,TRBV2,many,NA,CASRREAETQYF,TGTGCCAGCAGGAGGGAGGCAGAGACCCAGTACTTC
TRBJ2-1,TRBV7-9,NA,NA,CASSSFKGVGNEQFF,TGTGCCAGCAGCTCCTTTAAAGGAGTTGGGAATGAGCAGTTCTTC
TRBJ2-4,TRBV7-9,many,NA,CATERAENIQYF,TGTGCCACTGAAAGGGCCGAAAACATTCAGTACTTC
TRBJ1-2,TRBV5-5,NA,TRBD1,CASSLWAGGDGYTF,TGTGCCAGCAGCTTATGGGCAGGGGGAGATGGCTACACCTTC
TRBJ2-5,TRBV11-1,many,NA,CASSLEGARRETQYF,TGTGCCAGCAGCTTAGAAGGGGCGCGGAGGGAGACCCAGTACTTC
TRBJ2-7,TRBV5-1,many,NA,CASSSLEGVEGEQYF,TGCGCCAGCAGCTCCCTCGAGGGGGTAGAGGGCGAGCAGTACTTC
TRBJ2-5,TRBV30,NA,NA,CAWIPGPKETQYF,TGTGCCTGGATTCCGGGACCGAAAGAGACCCAGTACTTC
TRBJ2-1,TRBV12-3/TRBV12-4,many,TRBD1,CATRTGNYNEQFF,TGTGCCACGCGGACAGGGAACTACAATGAGCAGTTCTTC
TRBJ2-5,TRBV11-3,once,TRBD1,CAGSYGTDARETQYF,TGTGCCGGCAGTTACGGGACAGATGCACGGGAGACCCAGTACTTC
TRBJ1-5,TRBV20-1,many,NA,CSARDHHRTEEYSNQPQHF,TGCAGTGCTAGAGATCATCACAGGACTGAAGAATATAGCAATCAGCCCCAGCATTTT
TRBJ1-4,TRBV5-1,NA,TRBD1,CASSLGRYRGSKEKLFF,TGCGCCAGCAGCTTGGGCCGCTACAGGGGCTCAAAGGAAAAACTGTTTTTT
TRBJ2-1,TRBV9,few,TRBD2,CASSDHPGGSYNEQFF,TGTGCCAGCAGCGACCACCCGGGGGGATCCTACAATGAGCAGTTCTTC